The next 23 T cell receptor beta chains were all read from a single sample in a study of neurological immune-mediated disorders. Using its own MiXCR run on the 5' RACE reads, TCRdb lists one record per CDR3 protein. The top ten hold under 2% of the sample, which has about 84,000 distinct CDR3 sequences, 10% seen once. The source material was PBMCs. The receptors here all came from a man in his forties in good health.

This clonotype was detected many times. A much larger clone sits a single nucleotide away, making a read error possible. CDR3: CVSSPELAGADTQYF. The CDR3, as DNA: TGTGTCAGCAGCCCAGAACTAGCGGGAGCAGATACGCAGTATTTT. The gene calls are TRBV9 and TRBJ2-3; 11 nucleotides agree with TRBD2. The CDR3 spans 15 residues. In germline, CDR1 is SGDLS, CDR2 YYNGEE.

The chain employs TRBV3-1 and TRBJ2-1; 13 bases are shared with TRBD2. Germline V gene lookup returns CDR1 LGHDT and CDR2 YNNKEL (reference sequence). V trimming: 1 base; J trimming: 3 bases; junction bases outside the gene matches: 3. The CDR3 is made up of 17 amino acids. CDR3 in DNA: TGTGCCAGCAGCCAAGCGGGACTAGCGGGGATCTACAATGAGCAGTTCTTC. Residues: CASSQAGLAGIYNEQFF.

This clonotype was detected only a few times. This chain connects TRBV11-2 to TRBJ2-2; 7 positions agree with TRBD2. J gave up 8 bases and V 0 bases, and 9 bases lay outside the gene matches. The CDR3 loop spans 16 amino acids. Germline CDR1 and CDR2: SGHAT and FQNNGV. The CDR3 DNA reads TGTGCCAGCAGCTTAGAGGCGGGACTACCTAAGGGGGAGCTGTTTTTT. Amino acid sequence: CASSLEAGLPKGELFF. Filled out from reference TRBV11-2 and TRBJ2-2, the complete variable domain reads EAGVAQSPRYKIIEKRQSVAFWCNPISGHATLYWYQQILGQGPKLLIQFQNNGVVDDSQLPKDRFSAERLKGVDSTLKIQPAKLEDSAVYLCASSLEAGLPKGELFFGEGSRLTVL.

A word on this clonotype: Being one base from a much bigger clone, this may be a read error. The chain recombines TRBV5-1 with TRBJ2-5; TRBD1 matches 8 bases. CDR3 length: 14 residues. Trimming took 7 bases from V and 4 from J; bases not matched to a gene: 9. CDR1 SGHRS and CDR2 YFSETQ come from the germline V gene. CDR3 region: CASHGTGGRETQYF. CDR3 nucleotide sequence: TGCGCCAGCCACGGTACAGGGGGGAGAGAGACCCAGTACTTC.

In regard to this clonotype: At one end, the junction sequence differs from germline, possibly due to a read error. The J gene is TRBJ2-2, the V gene TRBV4-1; 8 bases align to TRBD2. CDR1 and CDR2 (germline): MGHRA, YSYEKL. The CDR3 spans 15 residues. The CDR3 DNA is TGCGCCATCAGCCAACCCCGGGAGGGTAACGGGGATCTGTTTTTT. This gives the protein CAISQPREGNGDLFF.

This clonotype has more than one count but fewer than ten. This sequence joins TRBV12-5 and TRBJ1-2; D is perhaps TRBD1 (6 bases). Germline assignment: CDR1 LGHNT and CDR2 FRNRAP. The V and J ends lost 6 bases and 8 bases respectively, with 16 bases between them. The CDR3 spans 13 residues. The CDR3 DNA sequence: TGTGCTAGTGGGGCCACAGGGCATGAAGGCTACACCTTC. Residues: CASGATGHEGYTF. Filled out from reference TRBV12-5 and TRBJ1-2, the complete variable domain reads DARVTQTPRHKVTEMGQEVTMRCQPILGHNTVFWYRQTMMQGLELLAYFRNRAPLDDSGMPKDRFSAEMPDATLATLKIQPSEPRDSAVYFCASGATGHEGYTFGSGTRLTVV.

This clonotype was observed many times. The chain couples TRBV5-1 to TRBJ1-3; D gene uncertain. Germline values: CDR1 SGHRS, CDR2 YFSETQ. The CDR3 has 15 residues. Deletions cut 0 bases from V and 0 bases from J, with 7 bases between. The CDR3 protein is CASSLGLHSGNTIYF. CDR3 DNA sequence: TGCGCCAGCAGCTTGGGGCTTCACTCTGGAAACACCATATATTTT.

This clonotype was observed many times. The chain combines TRBV6-1 with TRBJ2-7, with TRBD2 identical over 9 bases. CDR3 size: 15 residues. V was clipped by 6 bases and J by 0 bases; unmatched bases: 6. Germline V gene sequence: CDR1 MNHNS, CDR2 SASEGT. CDR3 nucleotides: TGTGCCAGCAGCCGAGCGGGGGGCATCTCCTACGAGCAGTACTTC. Translated: CASSRAGGISYEQYF.

This clonotype was detected many times. The chain is built from TRBV5-1 and TRBJ2-7; 8 bases agree with TRBD2. V lost 0 bases to trimming and J lost 2 bases; unmatched junction nucleotides: 1. This CDR3 is 14 amino acids long. In germline, CDR1 is SGHRS, CDR2 YFSETQ. Here the CDR3 reads CASSLAGGPYEQYF. The CDR3 coding sequence is TGCGCCAGCAGCTTGGCGGGAGGGCCCTACGAGCAGTACTTC.

This clonotype was counted ten times or more. The V gene is TRBV3-1, the J gene TRBJ2-2; tentatively, D is TRBD1 (5 bases). V lost 2 bases and J lost 7, with 14 bases in between. CDR1 and CDR2 (germline): LGHDT, YNNKEL (reference sequence). This CDR3 contains 15 residues. In DNA form, the CDR3 reads TGTGCCAGCAGCCAACATGTGGAAAGGGGCGGGGAGCTGTTTTTT. Protein sequence: CASSQHVERGGELFF.

This clonotype occurred many times. This chain links TRBV7-2 with TRBJ2-7; D assignment may be TRBD1 or TRBD2 (6 bases each). V was pared by 8 bases and J by 2 bases, with 22 bases between. The germline V gene encodes CDR1 SGHTA and CDR2 FQGNSA. The CDR3 is 16 amino acids. This chain's CDR3 is CASAPSGQGFTYEQYF. As DNA, the CDR3 is TGTGCCAGCGCCCCGAGCGGGCAGGGGTTCACCTACGAGCAGTACTTC.

In its sample, this clonotype was seen many times. V gene TRBV29-1 combines with J gene TRBJ1-1; D is unresolved. Deletions cut 6 bases from V and 0 bases from J, with 11 bases between. CDR3 length: 13 residues. Germline V gene lookup returns CDR1 SQVTM and CDR2 ANQGSEA. CDR3 sequence (DNA): TGCAGCGTCCACACCTTGCTGAACACTGAAGCTTTCTTT. Protein product: CSVHTLLNTEAFF.

This clonotype was found many times. This sequence joins TRBV20-1 and TRBJ2-3, with 8 bases matching TRBD2. CDR1 DFQATT and CDR2 SNEGSKA come from the germline V gene (reference sequence). The CDR3 totals 18 residues. The V and J ends lost 6 bases and 6 bases, in that order; junction bases with no gene match: 23. The CDR3 nucleotides read TGCAGTGCGGGAAAAGTTGTGGGACTAGTGGCCTTTCTCGATACGCAGTATTTT. Translating it yields CSAGKVVGLVAFLDTQYF.

In this sample, this clonotype turned up many times. The chain carries TRBV10-3 and TRBJ2-1; possibly TRBD1 for D (5 bases). Trimming cost V 5 bases and J 7 bases, with 12 bases left between them. The CDR3 loop spans 13 amino acids. CDR1 is ENHRY and CDR2 is SYGVKD in the germline V gene. CDR3 residues: CAISPDNQNEQFF. DNA for the CDR3: TGTGCCATCAGTCCGGACAACCAGAATGAGCAGTTCTTC.

This clonotype was seen a few times. The rearrangement links TRBV7-3 to TRBJ1-1, with D unresolved. CDR1 is SGHTA and CDR2 is FQGTGA in the germline V gene. Trimming removed 5 bases at V and 9 bases at J, with 13 bases between. The CDR3 covers 12 residues. Written as DNA, the CDR3 is TGTGCCAGCAGCGATGGATTTAACCAAGCTTTCTTT. It codes for CASSDGFNQAFF.

This clonotype was counted ten times or more. The genes are TRBV6-1 and TRBJ2-5; tentatively, D is TRBD1 (5 bases). The V end lost 6 bases, the J end lost 4 bases, and 15 bases lay between the germline ends. This CDR3 has 14 amino acids. Per germline, CDR1 MNHNS and CDR2 SASEGT. The CDR3 coding sequence is TGTGCCAGCAGAGTAGGGGCTACCAGAGAGACCCAGTACTTC. Protein product: CASRVGATRETQYF.

The chain has TRBV20-1 and TRBJ2-5; D remains unclear. The CDR3 has 13 amino acids. V was pared by 6 bases and J by 0 bases, with 11 bases between. The germline V gene encodes CDR1 DFQATT and CDR2 SNEGSKA (reference sequence). The CDR3 bases are TGCAGTGCCCCGGTGCCGAACCAAGAGACCCAGTACTTC. It codes for CSAPVPNQETQYF.

This clonotype was detected many times. The V call is TRBV11-2, the J call TRBJ2-5; 12 bases map to TRBD2. The CDR3 contains 15 residues. Germline trimming cut 6 bases from V and 5 bases from J; bases unmatched to any gene: 7. CDR1 is SGHAT and CDR2 is FQNNGV in the germline V gene. The CDR3 DNA reads TGTGCCAGCAGTTTCCTAGCGGGGGGGGCGGAGACCCAGTACTTC. It is translated as CASSFLAGGAETQYF.

This clonotype has a count of ten or more. The V call is TRBV10-2, the J call TRBJ1-1, with TRBD1 as a possible D gene (6 bases). V was pared by 8 bases and J by 5 bases, with 21 bases between. CDR1 WSHSY and CDR2 SAAADI come from the germline V gene. This CDR3 region has 15 residues. The DNA for the CDR3 is TGCGCCAGCTCTAGGGACATCCTTGTCGGTACTGAAGCTTTCTTT. Protein sequence: CASSRDILVGTEAFF.

This clonotype has a count of ten or more. The chain uses TRBV6-6 and TRBJ2-7; TRBD2 matches 7 bases. V gave up 2 bases and J gave up 3 bases; unmatched junction bases: 4. This CDR3 spans 14 amino acids. Germline loops: CDR1 MNHNY, CDR2 SVGAGI (reference sequence). The CDR3, as DNA: TGTGCCAGCAGTTACGGCGGACTAGACTACGAGCAGTACTTC. It translates to CASSYGGLDYEQYF.

This clonotype came up a few times. J is TRBJ2-7 and V is TRBV20-1, with TRBD1 matching 8 bases. Trimming took 0 bases from V and 2 from J; bases not matched to a gene: 0. Germline V CDR1 and CDR2: DFQATT, SNEGSKA (reference sequence). The CDR3 length is 13 residues. The CDR3 nucleotides are TGCAGTGCTAGAGACAGGGGGCCCTACGAGCAGTACTTC. Its translation: CSARDRGPYEQYF.

This clonotype was observed a handful of times. J is TRBJ2-3 and V is TRBV6-5; 15 bases line up with TRBD2. The CDR3 covers 17 residues. V was clipped by 4 bases and J by 5 bases; unmatched bases: 7. The germline CDR1 and CDR2 sequences are MNHEY and SVGAGI. The CDR3 loop is CASSSSGLAGGKDTQYF. CDR3 nucleotides: TGTGCCAGCAGTTCCTCAGGACTAGCGGGGGGGAAAGATACGCAGTATTTT.

A few counts support this clonotype. DNA of the CDR3: TGCAGTGCTAGAGGGGGGCCCCTGGCCCTTCGTTTTCAAGAGACCCAGTACTTC. Protein sequence: CSARGGPLALRFQETQYF. V is TRBV20-1 and J is TRBJ2-5, with D possibly matching TRBD1 (6 bases). The CDR3 consists of 18 residues. The V gene lost 1 base and the J gene lost 2 bases, with 23 bases spanning the gap. Germline values: CDR1 DFQATT, CDR2 SNEGSKA (reference sequence).